A single sample gave rise to the 10 T cell receptor beta chains below, sequenced in a study of vaccination and CD4 T cells after COVID-19. No antigen is known for these receptors. Sequence data for DNA of cultured CD4+ T cells were generated by the Oncomine TCR Beta short-read assay. TCRdb re-analysed the PCR reads in MiXCR, keeping a single row per CDR3 protein. The sample has fewer than 11,000 distinct CDR3 sequences, just over 60% seen once. The treatment here: roughly ten-day PBMC culture with coronavirus spike peptide pools or control peptides (ViraFEST assay). The specimen sequenced was CD4+ T cells from blood, cultured in vitro. The receptors stem from a human donor who had recovered from COVID-19.

The genes are TRBV9 and TRBJ1-3; D remains unclear. CDR3 size: 14 residues. Germline V gives CDR1 SGDLS, CDR2 YYNGEE. V was cut by 0 bases and J by 0 bases, with 4 bases left in between. The CDR3 nucleotides are TGTGCCAGCAGCGTAGACCCCTCTGGAAACACCATATATTTT. This codes for CASSVDPSGNTIYF.

This clonotype was seen a few times. V gene TRBV6-1 combines with J gene TRBJ1-2; no clear D gene. The V gene lost 8 bases and the J gene lost 4 bases, with 17 bases spanning the gap. The CDR3 totals 14 residues. CDR1 and CDR2 (germline): MNHNS, SASEGT. The CDR3 reads CASDYSPSSYGYTF. DNA for the CDR3: TGTGCCAGCGACTACTCCCCGTCAAGCTATGGCTACACCTTC.

The chain combines TRBV20-1 with TRBJ2-1, with D possibly matching TRBD2 (5 bases). The CDR3 loop spans 12 amino acids. Trimming took 3 bases from V and 10 from J, leaving 13 bases between them. Looked up from germline, CDR1 is DFQATT and CDR2 is SNEGSKA (reference sequence). The CDR3 nucleotides read TGCAGTGCTAGGGCTAGCCAGAAGGAGCAGTTCTTC. The encoded protein is CSARASQKEQFF.

The chain has TRBV7-8 and TRBJ1-1; D is perhaps TRBD1 (6 bases). CDR3 length equals 17 residues. Germline CDR1 and CDR2: SGHVS and FQNEAQ. Trimming removed 1 base at V and 3 bases at J, with 18 bases between. The chain's CDR3 is CASSLGITGRSYTEAFF. CDR3 nucleotides: TGTGCCAGCAGCTTAGGGATTACAGGGAGATCGTACACTGAAGCTTTCTTT.

The chain links TRBV30 to TRBJ2-5; D is ambiguous. V shed 0 bases and J shed 4 bases, with 3 bases lying between them. CDR1 is GTSNPN, CDR2 SVGIG, per germline (reference sequence). This CDR3 is built from 11 residues. CDR3 residues: CAWSVRETQYF. CDR3 bases: TGTGCCTGGAGTGTACGAGAGACCCAGTACTTC.

The genes are TRBV20-1 and TRBJ2-7; the match to TRBD1 covers 8 bases. The CDR3 has 15 residues. The junction had 12 bases not matched to a gene; V was cut back by 6 bases and J by 2 bases. Germline lookup yields CDR1 DFQATT and CDR2 SNEGSKA (reference sequence). The CDR3 is CSAPHGATGAYEQYF. DNA for the CDR3: TGCAGTGCCCCCCACGGTGCGACAGGGGCCTACGAGCAGTACTTC.

The chain recombines TRBV7-8 with TRBJ1-2; tentatively, D is TRBD1 (6 bases). This CDR3 is 13 amino acids long. V lost 11 bases and J lost 2, with 15 bases in between. Germline CDR1 is SGHVS and CDR2 is FQNEAQ. CDR3 coding DNA: TGTGCCTCCGGGGGCGGGGGGAACTATGGCTACACCTTC. Its protein is CASGGGGNYGYTF.

The rearrangement joins TRBV10-3 to TRBJ1-2, with 8 bases aligning to TRBD1. The CDR3 loop spans 15 amino acids. CDR1 is ENHRY and CDR2 is SYGVKD in the germline V gene. After removal of 10 bases from V and 0 bases from J, the junction contained 10 bases not matched to a gene. CDR3 DNA sequence: TGTGCCACCAGGGACAGGACGGGAGCTAACTATGGCTACACCTTC. Residues: CATRDRTGANYGYTF.

This clonotype turned up a few times. The chain uses TRBV7-3 and TRBJ2-2, with D hard to call. Germline CDR1 reads SGHTA; CDR2 reads FQGTGA. CDR3 length equals 14 residues. V dropped 1 base and J dropped 2 bases, with 5 bases sitting between them. The CDR3: CASSLMVNTGELFF. DNA of the CDR3: TGTGCCAGCAGCTTAATGGTCAACACCGGGGAGCTGTTTTTT.

This clonotype was observed once. The rearrangement joins TRBV11-3 to TRBJ2-3, with D uncertain. Germline CDR1 reads SGHNT; CDR2 reads YENEEA. This CDR3 contains 14 residues. The V end was cut by 5 bases, the J end by 0 bases, with 9 bases between. CDR3 in amino acids: CASSPEESTDTQYF. CDR3 sequence (DNA): TGTGCCAGCAGCCCTGAGGAAAGCACAGATACGCAGTATTTT. Together with reference TRBV11-3 and TRBJ2-3, the CDR3 gives the full variable domain: EAGVVQSPRYKIIEKKQPVAFWCNPISGHNTLYWYLQNLGQGPELLIRYENEEAVDDSQLPKDRFSAERLKGVDSTLKIQPAELGDSAVYLCASSPEESTDTQYFGPGTRLTVL.